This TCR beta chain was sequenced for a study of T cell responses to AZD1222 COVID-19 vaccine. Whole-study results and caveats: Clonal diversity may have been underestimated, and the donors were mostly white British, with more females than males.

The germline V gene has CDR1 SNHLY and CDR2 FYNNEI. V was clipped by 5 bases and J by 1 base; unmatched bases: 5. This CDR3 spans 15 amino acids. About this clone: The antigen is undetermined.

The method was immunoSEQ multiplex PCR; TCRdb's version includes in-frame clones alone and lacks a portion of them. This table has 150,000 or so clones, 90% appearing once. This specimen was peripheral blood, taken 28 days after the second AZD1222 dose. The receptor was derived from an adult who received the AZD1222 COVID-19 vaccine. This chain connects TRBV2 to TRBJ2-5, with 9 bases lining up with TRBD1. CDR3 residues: CASSRMTGGQETQYF. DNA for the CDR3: TGTGCCAGCAGTCGGATGACAGGGGGCCAAGAGACCCAGTACTTC.